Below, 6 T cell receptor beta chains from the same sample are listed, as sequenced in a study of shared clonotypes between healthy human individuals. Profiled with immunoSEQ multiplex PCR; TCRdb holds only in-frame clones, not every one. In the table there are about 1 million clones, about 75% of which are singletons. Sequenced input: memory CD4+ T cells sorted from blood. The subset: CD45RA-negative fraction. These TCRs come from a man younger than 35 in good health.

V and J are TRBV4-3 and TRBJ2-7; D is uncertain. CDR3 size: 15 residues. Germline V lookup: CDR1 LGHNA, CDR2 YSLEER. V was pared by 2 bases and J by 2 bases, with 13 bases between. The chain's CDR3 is CASSQQSDAAYEQYF. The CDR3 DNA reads TGCGCCAGCAGCCAACAGTCCGACGCAGCCTACGAGCAGTACTTC.

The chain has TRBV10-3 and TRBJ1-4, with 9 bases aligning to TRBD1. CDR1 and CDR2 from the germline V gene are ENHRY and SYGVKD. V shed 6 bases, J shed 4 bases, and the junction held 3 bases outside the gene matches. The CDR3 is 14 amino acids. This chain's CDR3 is CAIRGTGLNEKLFF. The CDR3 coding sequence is TGTGCCATCAGGGGGACAGGGCTTAATGAAAAACTGTTTTTT.

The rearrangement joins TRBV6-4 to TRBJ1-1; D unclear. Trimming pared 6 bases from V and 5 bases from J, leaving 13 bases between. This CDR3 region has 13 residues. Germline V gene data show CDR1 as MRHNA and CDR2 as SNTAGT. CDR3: CASRYLRETEAFF. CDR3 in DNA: TGTGCCAGCAGATACCTCCGGGAGACTGAAGCTTTCTTT.

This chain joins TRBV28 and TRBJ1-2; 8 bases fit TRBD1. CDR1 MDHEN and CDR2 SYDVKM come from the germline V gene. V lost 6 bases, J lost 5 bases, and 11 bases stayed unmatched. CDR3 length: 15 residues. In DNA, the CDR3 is TGTGCCAGCAGAATGGCTGGACAGGGTGATTATGGCTACACCTTC. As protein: CASRMAGQGDYGYTF.

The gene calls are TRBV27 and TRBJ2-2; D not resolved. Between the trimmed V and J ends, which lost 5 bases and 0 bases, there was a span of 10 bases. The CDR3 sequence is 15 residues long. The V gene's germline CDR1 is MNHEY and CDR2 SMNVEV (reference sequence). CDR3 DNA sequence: TGTGCCAGCAGTCCAGACGGAACGAACACCGGGGAGCTGTTTTTT. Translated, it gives CASSPDGTNTGELFF.

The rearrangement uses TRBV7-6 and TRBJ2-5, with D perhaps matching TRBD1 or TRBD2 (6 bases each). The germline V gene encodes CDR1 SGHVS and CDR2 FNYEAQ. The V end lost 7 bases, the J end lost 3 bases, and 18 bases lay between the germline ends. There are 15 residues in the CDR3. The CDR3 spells CASTNGGAGKETQYF. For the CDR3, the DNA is TGTGCCAGCACTAACGGGGGCGCGGGGAAAGAGACCCAGTACTTC.